This TCR beta chain was sequenced for a study of identical twins. The study's findings and limits: Cord blood beta clonotypes present at high abundance carried fewer insertions; no such pattern appeared in memory repertoires. It was out-of-frame TCR alpha sharing in monozygotic twins that models underestimated. In zero-insertion analyses, partial confounding could arise from invariant MAIT and iNKT cells.

This CDR3 is built from 18 residues. V was pared by 0 bases and J by 3 bases, with 17 bases between. Germline V gives CDR1 LGHDT, CDR2 YNNKEL (reference sequence). MiXCR, run by TCRdb on the 5' RACE reads, gives a single entry per CDR3 protein. The sample has under 250,000 distinct CDR3 sequences; roughly 7.5% are singletons. At least ten counts were recorded for this clonotype. The antigen remains unidentified. Another study also made use of these data, one on yellow fever vaccine responses in identical twins.

This receptor was taken from a woman aged 18-29 years in good health. The sample comprised CD8+ T cells sorted from blood. This chain uses TRBV3-1 with TRBJ2-2; tentative D call: TRBD2 (5 bases). The DNA of the CDR3 is TGTGCCAGCAGCCAAGATCAGTGGACGGACTGGCACACCGGGGAGCTGTTTTTT. It codes for CASSQDQWTDWHTGELFF.